The rows below give T cell receptor beta chains drawn from one sample of a study of T cells after yellow fever vaccination. TCRdb recomputed calls from the 5' RACE reads with MiXCR, one row per CDR3 protein. The sample lists under 250,000 distinct CDR3 sequences, roughly 3.3% occurring once. This sample comprised CD4+ T cells sorted from PBMCs, obtained 10 days after the yellow fever booster vaccination. These receptors originate from a man aged 18 to 29 who received the YFV17D yellow fever vaccine. Each CDR3 is given with its conserved first and last residue. D genes are given only for firm matches. A clone size is listed for some rows: how often the clone was seen (once, few, many), or a class if it is expanded.

J: TRBJ1-2
D: -
length: 15
size: -
V: TRBV6-5
CDR3: CASSLRGTRDYGYTF
DNA: TGTGCCAGCAGTCTCAGGGGCACCCGTGACTATGGCTACACCTTC

J: TRBJ2-6
D: -
length: 16
size: -
V: TRBV15
CDR3: CATSRGDSSGANVLTF
DNA: TGTGCCACCAGCAGAGGGGATTCGTCCGGGGCCAACGTCCTGACTTTC

J: TRBJ2-5
D: -
length: 12
size: many
V: TRBV7-2
CDR3: CASSSYRETQYF
DNA: TGTGCCAGCAGTTCTTACAGGGAGACCCAGTACTTC

J: TRBJ1-5
D: -
length: 14
size: few
V: TRBV12-3/TRBV12-4
CDR3: CASTSGGPNQPQHF
DNA: TGTGCCAGCACATCGGGGGGGCCCAATCAGCCCCAGCATTTT

J: TRBJ1-5
D: TRBD1
length: 14
size: -
V: TRBV20-1
CDR3: CSAGQGTASQPQHF
DNA: TGCAGTGCCGGACAGGGGACGGCTTCTCAGCCCCAGCATTTT

J: TRBJ1-3
D: -
length: 11
size: few
V: TRBV7-2
CDR3: CASTTYNTIYF
DNA: TGTGCCAGCACCACATATAACACCATATATTTT

J: TRBJ1-4
D: -
length: 12
size: many
V: TRBV4-1
CDR3: CASSQTSGKLFF
DNA: TGCGCCAGCAGCCAAACCAGCGGAAAACTGTTTTTT

J: TRBJ2-7
D: -
length: 15
size: many
V: TRBV11-2
CDR3: CASSLATGFPYEQYF
DNA: TGTGCCAGCAGCTTAGCGACCGGATTTCCATACGAGCAGTACTTC

J: TRBJ2-2
D: -
length: 14
size: few
V: TRBV6-6
CDR3: CATTAITNTGELFF
DNA: TGTGCCACCACAGCAATCACGAACACCGGGGAGCTGTTTTTT

J: TRBJ2-3
D: TRBD1
length: 15
size: many
V: TRBV5-4
CDR3: CASSLWGQRTDTQYF
DNA: TGTGCCAGCAGCTTGTGGGGACAGAGAACAGATACGCAGTATTTT

J: TRBJ2-5
D: -
length: 14
size: few
V: TRBV3-1
CDR3: CASSWRTGQETQYF
DNA: TGTGCCAGCAGCTGGCGGACTGGACAAGAGACCCAGTACTTC

J: TRBJ2-2
D: TRBD1
length: 16
size: -
V: TRBV2
CDR3: CASSEVGGLNTGELFF
DNA: TGTGCCAGCAGTGAAGTAGGGGGCCTGAACACCGGGGAGCTGTTTTTT

J: TRBJ2-1
D: TRBD2
length: 15
size: few
V: TRBV7-2
CDR3: CASQPLAGVNNEQFF
DNA: TGTGCCAGCCAGCCCCTAGCGGGGGTAAACAATGAGCAGTTCTTC

J: TRBJ1-2
D: TRBD1
length: 15
size: -
V: TRBV20-1
CDR3: CSARDGRGLNYGYTF
DNA: TGCAGTGCTAGAGATGGCAGGGGGCTTAACTATGGCTACACCTTC

J: TRBJ1-1
D: TRBD1
length: 15
size: -
V: TRBV20-1
CDR3: CSARSPTGGGTEAFF
DNA: TGCAGTGCTAGATCCCCCACAGGGGGCGGCACTGAAGCTTTCTTT

J: TRBJ2-3
D: TRBD2
length: 14
size: many
V: TRBV29-1
CDR3: CSAERGRDTDTQYF
DNA: TGCAGCGCCGAGCGGGGTAGGGACACAGATACGCAGTATTTT

J: TRBJ1-2
D: -
length: 12
size: -
V: TRBV20-1
CDR3: CSAAETNYGYTF
DNA: TGCAGTGCCGCGGAGACTAACTATGGCTACACCTTC

J: TRBJ2-5
D: -
length: 15
size: many
V: TRBV5-1
CDR3: CASSLEASIGKTQYF
DNA: TGCGCCAGCAGCTTGGAGGCTAGTATAGGAAAGACCCAGTACTTC

J: TRBJ2-5
D: TRBD1
length: 13
size: many
V: TRBV12-3/TRBV12-4
CDR3: CASSQRDRETQYF
DNA: TGTGCCAGCAGCCAACGGGACAGAGAGACCCAGTACTTC

J: TRBJ2-1
D: TRBD2
length: 15
size: many
V: TRBV20-1
CDR3: CSARDPAGGLNEQFF
DNA: TGCAGTGCTAGAGATCCAGCGGGGGGTTTAAATGAGCAGTTCTTC

J: TRBJ1-2
D: TRBD1
length: 14
size: -
V: TRBV2
CDR3: CASRGQAKSDGYTF
DNA: TGTGCCAGCCGTGGACAGGCGAAATCGGATGGCTACACCTTC

J: TRBJ2-1
D: -
length: 13
size: few
V: TRBV29-1
CDR3: CSVEDETDFEQFF
DNA: TGCAGCGTTGAAGACGAGACGGATTTTGAGCAGTTCTTC

J: TRBJ1-1
D: -
length: 12
size: many
V: TRBV12-3/TRBV12-4
CDR3: CASTDRYTEAFF
DNA: TGTGCCAGCACTGACCGGTACACTGAAGCTTTCTTT

J: TRBJ2-3
D: -
length: 16
size: -
V: TRBV5-4
CDR3: CASSFLGPRDTDTQYF
DNA: TGTGCCAGCAGCTTCCTAGGACCCCGAGACACAGATACGCAGTATTTT

J: TRBJ2-1
D: -
length: 14
size: many
V: TRBV4-1
CDR3: CASSQEDEVSEQFF
DNA: TGCGCCAGCAGCCAGGAAGACGAAGTCAGTGAGCAGTTCTTC

J: TRBJ2-1
D: -
length: 14
size: many
V: TRBV5-6
CDR3: CASSFLVIRDEQFF
DNA: TGTGCCAGCAGCTTCTTGGTGATCAGGGATGAGCAGTTCTTC

J: TRBJ1-5
D: -
length: 17
size: few
V: TRBV5-6
CDR3: CASSFGAGDYSNQPQHF
DNA: TGTGCCAGCAGCTTTGGCGCAGGGGATTATAGCAATCAGCCCCAGCATTTT

J: TRBJ2-7
D: -
length: 15
size: few
V: TRBV9
CDR3: CASSVGATYSYEQYF
DNA: TGTGCCAGCAGCGTAGGGGCCACCTACTCCTACGAGCAGTACTTC

J: TRBJ2-3
D: -
length: 14
size: many
V: TRBV2
CDR3: CASRLTTRSDTQYF
DNA: TGTGCCAGTAGACTCACCACCAGGTCGGATACGCAGTATTTT

J: TRBJ2-3
D: TRBD2
length: 15
size: many
V: TRBV5-1
CDR3: CASSLRLARTDTQYF
DNA: TGCGCCAGCAGCTTACGACTAGCACGCACAGATACGCAGTATTTT

J: TRBJ2-2
D: TRBD1
length: 14
size: -
V: TRBV27
CDR3: CASSTPTGPGELFF
DNA: TGTGCCAGCAGTACACCGACAGGGCCCGGGGAGCTGTTTTTT

J: TRBJ1-1
D: TRBD1
length: 16
size: -
V: TRBV4-1
CDR3: CASSQEYRRGRTEAFF
DNA: TGCGCCAGCAGCCAAGAGTATAGGAGGGGGCGGACTGAAGCTTTCTTT

J: TRBJ1-1
D: -
length: 15
size: -
V: TRBV27
CDR3: CASRPPGFGGTEAFF
DNA: TGTGCCAGCAGACCCCCCGGGTTTGGTGGCACTGAAGCTTTCTTT

J: TRBJ2-7
D: TRBD1
length: 13
size: many
V: TRBV12-3/TRBV12-4
CDR3: CASSPGQAYEQYF
DNA: TGTGCCAGCAGCCCCGGACAGGCCTACGAGCAGTACTTC

J: TRBJ1-2
D: TRBD1
length: 15
size: few
V: TRBV7-9
CDR3: CASSSGTGVNYGYTF
DNA: TGTGCCAGCAGCTCCGGGACAGGTGTAAACTATGGCTACACCTTC

J: TRBJ1-1
D: -
length: 13
size: many
V: TRBV12-3/TRBV12-4
CDR3: CASGAGENTEAFF
DNA: TGTGCCAGCGGTGCAGGGGAGAACACTGAAGCTTTCTTT

J: TRBJ1-2
D: TRBD1
length: 17
size: many
V: TRBV27
CDR3: CASSSGLGTGLNYGYTF
DNA: TGTGCCAGCAGCTCGGGCCTGGGGACAGGGCTTAACTATGGCTACACCTTC

J: TRBJ2-2
D: -
length: 16
size: many
V: TRBV7-6
CDR3: CASSPWSRVNTGELFF
DNA: TGTGCCAGCAGCCCCTGGAGCAGGGTTAACACCGGGGAGCTGTTTTTT

J: TRBJ2-1
D: TRBD2
length: 15
size: few
V: TRBV5-1
CDR3: CASSYSSGGAYEQFF
DNA: TGCGCCAGCAGCTACTCTAGCGGGGGGGCCTATGAGCAGTTCTTC

J: TRBJ2-1
D: -
length: 16
size: -
V: TRBV11-2
CDR3: CASSPSRSLVYNEQFF
DNA: TGTGCCAGCAGCCCTAGTCGCTCTCTTGTCTACAATGAGCAGTTCTTC

J: TRBJ2-2
D: -
length: 14
size: few
V: TRBV10-1
CDR3: CASSESRASGELFF
DNA: TGCGCCAGCAGTGAGTCGAGAGCATCCGGGGAGCTGTTTTTT

J: TRBJ1-3
D: -
length: 15
size: few
V: TRBV7-2
CDR3: CASSFQGVAGNTIYF
DNA: TGTGCCAGCAGCTTCCAGGGCGTAGCTGGAAACACCATATATTTT

J: TRBJ2-5
D: -
length: 14
size: -
V: TRBV7-2
CDR3: CASTSSGGGETQYF
DNA: TGTGCCAGCACCTCTTCCGGGGGCGGGGAGACCCAGTACTTC

J: TRBJ1-1
D: -
length: 13
size: -
V: TRBV7-2
CDR3: CASSNGPGPEVFF
DNA: TGTGCCAGCAGCAACGGCCCGGGGCCTGAAGTTTTCTTT

J: TRBJ2-7
D: -
length: 11
size: many
V: TRBV6-5
CDR3: CASKGSVEQYF
DNA: TGTGCCAGCAAGGGTTCTGTAGAGCAGTACTTC

J: TRBJ1-2
D: -
length: 13
size: many
V: TRBV24-1
CDR3: CATSASAEYGYTF
DNA: TGTGCCACCAGTGCCTCGGCAGAATATGGCTACACCTTC

J: TRBJ2-3
D: -
length: 16
size: many
V: TRBV18
CDR3: CASSPPGQSSGDTQYF
DNA: TGTGCCAGCTCACCCCCGGGACAATCGTCAGGGGATACGCAGTATTTT

J: TRBJ1-1
D: -
length: 11
size: many
V: TRBV29-1
CDR3: CSVQTWVEAFF
DNA: TGCAGCGTTCAAACCTGGGTTGAAGCTTTCTTT

J: TRBJ2-5
D: TRBD1
length: 13
size: many
V: TRBV5-1
CDR3: CASTNPGGETQYF
DNA: TGCGCCAGCACGAATCCAGGGGGAGAGACCCAGTACTTC

J: TRBJ2-1
D: TRBD2
length: 15
size: few
V: TRBV4-3
CDR3: CASSQGGLGFDEQFF
DNA: TGCGCCAGCAGCCAAGGGGGACTAGGTTTCGATGAGCAGTTCTTC

J: TRBJ2-4
D: -
length: 14
size: many
V: TRBV12-5
CDR3: CASGPPQTKNIQYF
DNA: TGTGCTAGTGGCCCTCCTCAAACCAAAAACATTCAGTACTTC

J: TRBJ1-4
D: -
length: 14
size: few
V: TRBV20-1
CDR3: CSAIFRTGTEKLFF
DNA: TGCAGTGCTATCTTCAGGACCGGGACCGAAAAACTGTTTTTT

J: TRBJ1-6
D: -
length: 13
size: few
V: TRBV20-1
CDR3: CSARGDQNSPLHF
DNA: TGCAGTGCTAGAGGGGACCAAAATTCACCCCTCCACTTT

J: TRBJ2-3
D: TRBD2
length: 15
size: -
V: TRBV9
CDR3: CASSIAGGYTDTQYF
DNA: TGTGCCAGCAGCATAGCGGGGGGCTACACAGATACGCAGTATTTT

J: TRBJ1-5
D: -
length: 13
size: -
V: TRBV7-2
CDR3: CASGPRPNQPQHF
DNA: TGTGCCAGCGGCCCCCGACCTAATCAGCCCCAGCATTTT

J: TRBJ2-7
D: TRBD1
length: 18
size: many
V: TRBV6-2/TRBV6-3
CDR3: CASSYSMRDRGASYEQYF
DNA: TGTGCCAGCAGTTACTCGATGAGGGACAGGGGCGCCTCCTACGAGCAGTACTTC

J: TRBJ2-3
D: TRBD2
length: 17
size: -
V: TRBV4-2
CDR3: CASSTQSGGGYTDTQYF
DNA: TGTGCCAGCAGCACCCAGTCGGGCGGGGGTTACACAGATACGCAGTATTTT

J: TRBJ2-3
D: -
length: 11
size: few
V: TRBV15
CDR3: CATPRLVTQYF
DNA: TGTGCCACCCCCAGACTCGTTACGCAGTATTTT

J: TRBJ2-1
D: -
length: 17
size: -
V: TRBV9
CDR3: CASSVGAGEEAHDEQFF
DNA: TGTGCCAGCAGCGTAGGGGCAGGGGAAGAGGCACACGATGAGCAGTTCTTC

J: TRBJ2-2
D: -
length: 15
size: many
V: TRBV5-6
CDR3: CASSKLAVGHGELFF
DNA: TGTGCCAGCAGCAAGCTGGCCGTGGGGCACGGGGAGCTGTTTTTT